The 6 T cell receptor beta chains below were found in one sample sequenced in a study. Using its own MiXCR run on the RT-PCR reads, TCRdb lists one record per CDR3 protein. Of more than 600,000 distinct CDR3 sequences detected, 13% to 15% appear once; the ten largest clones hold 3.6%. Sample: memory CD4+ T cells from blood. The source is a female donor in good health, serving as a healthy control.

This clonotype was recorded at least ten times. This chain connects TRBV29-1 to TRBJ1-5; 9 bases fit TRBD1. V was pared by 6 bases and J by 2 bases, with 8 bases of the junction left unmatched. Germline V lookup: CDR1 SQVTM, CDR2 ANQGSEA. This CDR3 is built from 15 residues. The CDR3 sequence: CSVATGGHGNQPQHF. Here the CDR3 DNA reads TGCAGCGTAGCTACAGGGGGCCACGGCAATCAGCCCCAGCATTTT. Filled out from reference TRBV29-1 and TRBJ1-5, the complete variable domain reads SAVISQKPSRDICQRGTSLTIQCQVDSQVTMMFWYRQQPGQSLTLIATANQGSEATYESGFVIDKFPISRPNLTFSTLTVSNMSPEDSSIYLCSVATGGHGNQPQHFGDGTRLSIL.

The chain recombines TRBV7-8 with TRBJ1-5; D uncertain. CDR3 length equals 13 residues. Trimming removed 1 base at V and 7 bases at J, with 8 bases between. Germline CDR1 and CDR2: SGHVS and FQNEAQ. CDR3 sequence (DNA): TGTGCCAGCAGCTTAGAGATCGGACAGCCCCAGCATTTT. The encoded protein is CASSLEIGQPQHF.

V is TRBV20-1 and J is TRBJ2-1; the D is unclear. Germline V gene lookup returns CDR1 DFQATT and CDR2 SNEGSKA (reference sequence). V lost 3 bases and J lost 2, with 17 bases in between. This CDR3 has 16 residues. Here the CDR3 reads CSASGIVDQAYNEQFF. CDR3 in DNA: TGCAGTGCTAGCGGCATCGTAGACCAAGCCTACAATGAGCAGTTCTTC.

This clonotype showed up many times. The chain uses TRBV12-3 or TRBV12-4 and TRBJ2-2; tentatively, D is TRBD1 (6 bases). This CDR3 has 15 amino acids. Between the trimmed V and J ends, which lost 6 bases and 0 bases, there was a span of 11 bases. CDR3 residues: CASSTGTSNTGELFF. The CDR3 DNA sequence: TGTGCCAGCAGCACCGGGACATCGAACACCGGGGAGCTGTTTTTT.

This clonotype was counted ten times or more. CDR3 amino acids: CASSLARGGYNEQFF. CDR3 in DNA: TGTGCCAGCAGCTTAGCTCGGGGGGGGTACAATGAGCAGTTCTTC. The V call is TRBV7-2, the J call TRBJ2-1; TRBD2 matches at 8 bases. V lost 0 bases to trimming and J lost 4 bases; unmatched junction nucleotides: 2. This CDR3 is built from 15 residues. The germline V gene has CDR1 SGHTA and CDR2 FQGNSA.

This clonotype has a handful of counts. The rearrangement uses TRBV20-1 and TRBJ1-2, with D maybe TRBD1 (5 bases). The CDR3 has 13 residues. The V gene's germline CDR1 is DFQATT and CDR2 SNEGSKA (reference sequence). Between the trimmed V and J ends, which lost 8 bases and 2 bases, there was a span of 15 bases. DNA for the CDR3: TGCAGTCTACCACGGGACGGAAACTATGGCTACACCTTC. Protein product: CSLPRDGNYGYTF.